The 8 T cell receptor beta chains below all came from one sample that was sequenced in a study of response to subunit inactivated influenza vaccine. TCRdb itself ran the RT-PCR reads through MiXCR, one entry per CDR3 protein. The table includes some 640,000 distinct CDR3 sequences, around 13% detected once. The sequencing used PBMCs from blood, collected 14 to 15 days before vaccination. The receptors shown here come from a man aged 45-65 years who received an inactivated influenza vaccine.

This clonotype came up a few times. For the CDR3, the DNA is TGTGCCAGCAGCTTGAGGTCGGGGGGAGGAGAGACCCAGTACTTC. It translates to CASSLRSGGGETQYF. V and J are TRBV5-6 and TRBJ2-5; the match to TRBD2 covers 7 bases. Germline values: CDR1 SGHDT, CDR2 YYEEEE. The CDR3 sequence is 15 residues long. J gave up 4 bases and V 1 base, and 7 bases lay outside the gene matches.

The chain carries TRBV6-2 or TRBV6-3 and TRBJ2-1; TRBD2 might be the D (7 bases). Germline V gene sequence: CDR1 MNHEY, CDR2 SVGEGT. V dropped 0 bases and J dropped 6 bases, with 21 bases sitting between them. The CDR3 covers 18 residues. This chain's CDR3 is CASSYSGAGGTMVNEQFF. The CDR3 bases are TGTGCCAGCAGTTACTCGGGGGCCGGGGGGACTATGGTCAATGAGCAGTTCTTC.

This clonotype showed up just a few times. This chain links TRBV6-2 or TRBV6-3 with TRBJ1-5; 9 bases line up with TRBD1. The CDR3 consists of 16 residues. Per germline, CDR1 MNHEY and CDR2 SVGEGT. J lost 1 base, V lost 5 bases, and 6 bases had no gene match. CDR3 in DNA: TGTGCCAGCAGTACAGGGGGCGCTTGGAGCAATCAGCCCCAGCATTTT. Translating it yields CASSTGGAWSNQPQHF.

The DNA for the CDR3 is TGTGCCAGCAGTTACCCTAGCATGGGGAACACTGAAGCTTTCTTT. Its translation: CASSYPSMGNTEAFF. The chain couples TRBV6-5 to TRBJ1-1; D ambiguous. The CDR3 totals 15 residues. Germline V gene sequence: CDR1 MNHEY, CDR2 SVGAGI. V lost 2 bases and J lost 1, with 11 bases in between.

The chain combines TRBV12-3 or TRBV12-4 with TRBJ2-7, with 7 positions matching TRBD2. V gave up 2 bases and J gave up 2 bases; unmatched junction bases: 6. The CDR3 is 15 residues long. The CDR3 nucleotides are TGTGCCAGCAGTTTACTGGCTAGCGGAACCTACGAGCAGTACTTC. Translating gives CASSLLASGTYEQYF.

This clonotype was detected many times. This chain links TRBV29-1 with TRBJ1-2; no clear D gene. The CDR3 contains 12 residues. V lost 4 bases and J 2 bases, leaving 8 bases between the germline ends. CDR1 is SQVTM and CDR2 is ANQGSEA in the germline V gene. CDR3 DNA: TGCAGCGTTGCGGACGGGAACTATGGCTACACCTTC. It encodes CSVADGNYGYTF.

The chain couples TRBV5-1 to TRBJ2-7; 9 nucleotides agree with TRBD1. This CDR3 comprises 13 residues. Looked up from germline, CDR1 is SGHRS and CDR2 is YFSETQ. Unmatched junction bases numbered 6, after V lost 5 bases and J lost 6 bases. The CDR3 sequence is CASRTGQGSEQYF. In nucleotides, the CDR3 is TGCGCCAGCAGGACGGGACAGGGATCCGAGCAGTACTTC.

This clonotype was seen only a few times. The DNA for the CDR3 is TGCGCCAGCAGCTTGGTCGCGGGGGGGCCCGACACCGGGGAGCTGTTTTTT. Translating it yields CASSLVAGGPDTGELFF. The chain uses TRBV5-1 and TRBJ2-2; 9 bases agree with TRBD2. There are 17 residues in the CDR3. Germline V gene data show CDR1 as SGHRS and CDR2 as YFSETQ. With 0 bases clipped from V and 3 bases from J, the junction kept 6 bases outside the gene matches.